Each of the 31 T cell receptor beta chains below was sequenced from the same sample in a study of T cell responses to AZD1222 COVID-19 vaccine. Clones were sequenced by immunoSEQ multiplex PCR, and TCRdb holds only the in-frame ones, with some missing. The data show some 120,000 clones, about 88% seen once. The source material was peripheral blood, sampled on day 0 of AZD1222 vaccination. These receptors all come from an adult in good health.

The V call is TRBV10-3, the J call TRBJ1-5, with 9 bases lining up with TRBD1. Losses at the gene ends were 4 bases for V and 3 bases for J; bases not matched to a gene: 1. The CDR3 extends over 14 amino acids. Germline lookup yields CDR1 ENHRY and CDR2 SYGVKD. The CDR3 spells CAISGTGDNQPQHF. The CDR3 DNA sequence: TGTGCCATCAGTGGGACAGGGGACAATCAGCCCCAGCATTTT.

This rearrangement joins TRBV28 to TRBJ1-1; 8 positions agree with TRBD1. CDR1 is MDHEN and CDR2 is SYDVKM in the germline V gene. V was pared by 5 bases and J by 1 base, with 6 bases of the junction left unmatched. This CDR3 is 15 amino acids long. CDR3 sequence reads: CASSPLGQGNTEAFF. The DNA for the CDR3 is TGTGCCAGCAGTCCCCTTGGACAGGGGAACACTGAAGCTTTCTTT.

This clone was seen more than once but under ten times. The rearrangement links TRBV19 to TRBJ2-7; D unclear. Germline V gives CDR1 LNHDA, CDR2 SQIVND (reference sequence). The CDR3 spans 14 residues. Trimming took off 6 bases at V and 0 bases at J, with 12 bases between the two ends. CDR3 sequence (DNA): TGTGCCAGTAGCCTCAAAGGGTTCTCCTACGAGCAGTACTTC. Translation: CASSLKGFSYEQYF.

The V call is TRBV13, the J call TRBJ2-7; possibly TRBD1 for D (5 bases). Per the germline V gene, CDR1 is PRHDT and CDR2 is FYEKMQ (reference sequence). Between the trimmed V and J ends, which lost 5 bases and 5 bases, there was a span of 16 bases. The CDR3 is made up of 14 amino acids. The CDR3 DNA reads as TGTGCCAGCAGCCGCCAGGGTATTAGGGACGAGCAGTACTTC. This encodes CASSRQGIRDEQYF.

V and J are TRBV10-3 and TRBJ2-1, with TRBD2 matching over 12 bases. There are 16 residues in the CDR3. CDR1 is ENHRY, CDR2 SYGVKD, per germline. With V trimmed by 2 bases and J by 8 bases, 7 bases remained unmatched. DNA for the CDR3: TGTGCCATCAGTGAGACTAGCGGGGGGATATGGGATGAGCAGTTCTTC. Protein product: CAISETSGGIWDEQFF.

The table lists this clone with a count of one. The rearrangement uses TRBV12-3 or TRBV12-4 and TRBJ2-5; maybe TRBD2 (5 bases). Trimming pared 10 bases from V and 3 bases from J, leaving 12 bases between. This CDR3 spans 12 amino acids. The CDR3 loop reads CATGQRKETQYF. The DNA for the CDR3 is TGTGCCACCGGGCAGCGGAAAGAGACCCAGTACTTC.

The chain is built from TRBV2 and TRBJ2-7; 7 nucleotides line up with TRBD2. Germline loops: CDR1 SNHLY, CDR2 FYNNEI. The ends lost 1 base at V and 2 bases at J; junction bases unmatched: 23. The CDR3 has 21 amino acids. CDR3 in DNA: TGTGCCAGCAGTGAAGACTCCCGCCGAGCGGGGATCTACGTACCTACCTACGAGCAGTACTTC. It encodes CASSEDSRRAGIYVPTYEQYF.

This rearrangement joins TRBV29-1 to TRBJ1-2; D unresolved. CDR3 length equals 11 residues. Germline lookup yields CDR1 SQVTM and CDR2 ANQGSEA. V lost 5 bases to trimming and J lost 7 bases, with 11 bases between them. DNA of the CDR3: TGCAGCGTTTTTGGTGGCTCTGGCTACACCTTC. It codes for CSVFGGSGYTF.

The chain employs TRBV5-5 and TRBJ2-7; tentative D call: TRBD2 (5 bases). The ends were cut back, 4 bases at V and 0 bases at J, with 14 bases in the middle. Germline CDR1 reads SGHKS; CDR2 reads YYEKEE (reference sequence). The length of the CDR3 is 15 residues. CDR3: CASSRPLGSSYEQYF. CDR3 in DNA: TGTGCCAGCAGCCGCCCCCTAGGGAGCTCCTACGAGCAGTACTTC.

The CDR3 region is CAWTGGVNYGYTF. CDR3 nucleotides: TGTGCCTGGACAGGGGGAGTGAACTATGGCTACACCTTC. J is TRBJ1-2 and V is TRBV30; 7 bases align to TRBD1. This CDR3 is 13 amino acids long. Germline lookup yields CDR1 GTSNPN and CDR2 SVGIG (reference sequence). The V segment lost 4 bases and the J segment 2 bases; nucleotides outside the gene matches: 4.

As concerns this clone: One end of the junction fails to match germline, which may point to a read error. This chain connects TRBV6-5 to TRBJ1-1; possibly TRBD1 for D (6 bases). The CDR3 is made up of 15 amino acids. CDR1 and CDR2 (germline): MNHEY, SVGAGI. The CDR3 region is CAGSSTDRRNTEAFF. In nucleotides, the CDR3 is TGTGCCGGCAGTTCCACCGACAGGCGGAACACTGAAGCTTTCTTT.

The rearrangement uses TRBV27 and TRBJ2-1; 8 bases align to TRBD1. With 5 bases clipped from V and 6 bases from J, the junction kept 15 bases outside the gene matches. The CDR3 length is 17 residues. Germline V gene sequence: CDR1 MNHEY, CDR2 SMNVEV (reference sequence). The CDR3: CASSLALARQGANEQFF. As DNA, the CDR3 is TGTGCCAGCAGTCTGGCCCTAGCCCGGCAGGGGGCCAATGAGCAGTTCTTC.

The V and J genes are TRBV7-2 and TRBJ1-4; unclear D gene. The CDR3 has 13 amino acids. Germline V gene sequence: CDR1 SGHTA, CDR2 FQGNSA. V was pared by 2 bases and J by 8 bases, with 9 bases between. The CDR3 DNA reads as TGTGCCAGCAGCTTACGGCTCGCCGAAAAACTGTTTTTT. As protein: CASSLRLAEKLFF.

Written as DNA, the CDR3 is TGCGCCAGCAGCGAGGCAGGGGGCAAGGGACAGCCCCAGCATTTT. Translating it yields CASSEAGGKGQPQHF. The chain combines TRBV5-1 with TRBJ1-5; TRBD1 aligns across 8 bases. The CDR3 covers 15 residues. Per the germline V gene, CDR1 is SGHRS and CDR2 is YFSETQ. Losses at the gene ends were 4 bases for V and 7 bases for J; bases not matched to a gene: 10.

J is TRBJ2-7 and V is TRBV7-2; 9 bases map to TRBD1. Germline V gene lookup returns CDR1 SGHTA and CDR2 FQGNSA. This CDR3 is built from 15 residues. The V and J ends lost 3 bases and 2 bases, in that order; junction bases with no gene match: 5. The chain's CDR3 is CASSLAGQGTYEQYF. CDR3 nucleotides: TGTGCCAGCAGCTTGGCGGGACAGGGTACCTACGAGCAGTACTTC. The complete variable domain, with remaining parts taken from reference TRBV7-2 and TRBJ2-7, reads GAGVSQSPSNKVTEKGKDVELRCDPISGHTALYWYRQSLGQGLEFLIYFQGNSAPDKSGLPSDRFSAERTGGSVSTLTIQRTQQEDSAVYLCASSLAGQGTYEQYFGPGTRLTVT.

V and J are TRBV7-9 and TRBJ2-7; no clear D. The V gene's germline CDR1 is SEHNR and CDR2 FQNEAQ (reference sequence). V dropped 1 base and J dropped 3 bases, with 1 base sitting between them. The CDR3 runs 11 residues. The DNA for the CDR3 is TGTGCCAGCAGCTTAGACTACGAGCAGTACTTC. As protein: CASSLDYEQYF. Variable domain in full (rest from reference TRBV7-9 and TRBJ2-7): DTGVSQNPRHKITKRGQNVTFRCDPISEHNRLYWYRQTLGQGPEFLTYFQNEAQLEKSRLLSDRFSAERPKGSFSTLEIQRTEQGDSAMYLCASSLDYEQYFGPGTRLTVT.

This chain uses TRBV2 with TRBJ2-6; 9 nucleotides align to TRBD1. CDR1 and CDR2 (germline): SNHLY, FYNNEI. J lost 4 bases, V lost 5 bases, and 9 bases had no gene match. The CDR3 has 17 amino acids. The CDR3 spells CASSRDRVAKGANVLTF. CDR3 sequence (DNA): TGTGCCAGCAGTCGGGACAGGGTGGCTAAAGGGGCCAACGTCCTGACTTTC.

This CDR3 reads CASRITSGPTDTQYF. Here the CDR3 DNA reads TGTGCCAGTAGGATTACTAGCGGACCCACAGATACGCAGTATTTT. The chain uses TRBV19 and TRBJ2-3; 8 bases agree with TRBD2. The CDR3 is 15 amino acids. V shed 6 bases and J 2 bases; nucleotides not matched to a gene: 7. Germline lookup yields CDR1 LNHDA and CDR2 SQIVND (reference sequence). Combining the CDR3 with reference TRBV19 and TRBJ2-3 gives the whole variable domain DGGITQSPKYLFRKEGQNVTLSCEQNLNHDAMYWYRQDPGQGLRLIYYSQIVNDFQKGDIAEGYSVSREKKESFPLTVTSAQKNPTAFYLCASRITSGPTDTQYFGPGTRLTVL.

The V gene is TRBV5-1, the J gene TRBJ1-1; 7 bases line up with TRBD1. J gave up 0 bases and V 7 bases, and 9 bases lay outside the gene matches. Germline lookup yields CDR1 SGHRS and CDR2 YFSETQ. CDR3 length: 15 residues. CDR3 sequence (DNA): TGCGCCAGCCTGGAGGGGGCCACTTTGAACACTGAAGCTTTCTTT. Residues: CASLEGATLNTEAFF.

The rearrangement links TRBV3-1 (or the pseudogene TRBV3-2) to TRBJ1-6; D remains unclear. The CDR3 has 16 residues. Trimming took off 4 bases at V and 0 bases at J, with 10 bases between the two ends. Germline V gene sequence: CDR1 LGHDT, CDR2 YNNKEL (reference sequence). The CDR3 DNA reads TGTGCCAGCAGCCCAACCCACAGCTCCTATAATTCACCCCTCCACTTT. It codes for CASSPTHSSYNSPLHF.

The chain uses TRBV11-2 and TRBJ1-2; D remains ambiguous. Germline CDR1 and CDR2: SGHAT and FQNNGV. This CDR3 spans 13 amino acids. V shed 3 bases and J shed 2 bases, with 7 bases lying between them. The CDR3 region has the DNA TGTGCCAGCAGCTTGCCGGAGAACTATGGCTACACCTTC. Translating gives CASSLPENYGYTF.

The chain carries TRBV30 and TRBJ2-1; either TRBD1 or TRBD2 may fit D (7 bases each). The CDR3 sequence is 14 residues long. V lost 0 bases to trimming and J lost 9 bases, with 15 bases between them. The germline gives CDR1 GTSNPN, CDR2 SVGIG (reference sequence). The CDR3 loop reads CAWSVLAGGGEQFF. For the CDR3, the DNA is TGTGCCTGGAGTGTGCTGGCAGGGGGGGGTGAGCAGTTCTTC.

This clone was counted a single time. V and J are TRBV14 and TRBJ2-2; possibly TRBD2 for D (6 bases). This CDR3 region has 13 residues. Trimming took off 4 bases at V and 6 bases at J, with 9 bases between the two ends. The germline V gene has CDR1 SGHDN and CDR2 FVKESK. The CDR3 here is CASSLSGAGELFF. The CDR3 nucleotides are TGTGCCAGCAGCCTATCGGGGGCCGGGGAGCTGTTTTTT.

This sequence joins TRBV27 and TRBJ1-2; 7 bases are shared with TRBD1. Germline CDR1 is MNHEY and CDR2 is SMNVEV (reference sequence). The CDR3 runs to 13 residues. The junction had 7 bases not matched to a gene; V was cut back by 10 bases and J by 2 bases. The chain's CDR3 is CATGGQRNYGYTF. The CDR3 DNA follows: TGTGCCACAGGGGGACAGAGAAACTATGGCTACACCTTC.

The rearrangement uses TRBV19 and TRBJ1-2; D remains ambiguous. There are 13 residues in the CDR3. Germline loops: CDR1 LNHDA, CDR2 SQIVND (reference sequence). Deletions cut 7 bases from V and 0 bases from J, with 9 bases between. CDR3 loop: CASTPNTNYGYTF. DNA for the CDR3: TGTGCCAGTACCCCCAATACTAACTATGGCTACACCTTC.

The chain recombines TRBV19 with TRBJ1-1; TRBD1 might be the D (6 bases). The ends were cut back, 5 bases at V and 2 bases at J, with 15 bases in the middle. Per the germline V gene, CDR1 is LNHDA and CDR2 is SQIVND (reference sequence). The CDR3 is 15 residues long. The CDR3 nucleotides read TGTGCCAGTAGTTTGGGGGGGACAACAAACACTGAAGCTTTCTTT. As protein: CASSLGGTTNTEAFF.

This chain links TRBV28 with TRBJ1-6; D unresolved. Trimming stripped 7 bases from V and 7 bases from J, with 14 bases between. CDR3 length equals 14 residues. The germline gives CDR1 MDHEN, CDR2 SYDVKM. CDR3 coding DNA: TGTGCCAGCACCCCGACGGGAGGAAATTCACCCCTCCACTTT. It translates to CASTPTGGNSPLHF. The full variable domain, with the rest looked up from reference TRBV28 and TRBJ1-6, is DVKVTQSSRYLVKRTGEKVFLECVQDMDHENMFWYRQDPGLGLRLIYFSYDVKMKEKGDIPEGYSVSREKKERFSLILESASTNQTSMYLCASTPTGGNSPLHFGNGTRLTVT.

This chain connects TRBV3-1 (or the pseudogene TRBV3-2) to TRBJ1-1, with TRBD1 as a possible D gene (5 bases). CDR3 length equals 15 residues. Germline assignment: CDR1 LGHDT and CDR2 YNNKEL (reference sequence). With 0 bases removed from V and 8 bases from J, the gap between germline ends came to 16 bases. CDR3 sequence: CASSQDGGDQAEAFF. As DNA, the CDR3 is TGTGCCAGCAGCCAAGATGGGGGGGATCAGGCGGAAGCTTTCTTT.

This clone was seen a single time. The chain carries TRBV9 and TRBJ1-2, with TRBD1 identical over 8 bases. From germline, CDR1 is SGDLS and CDR2 YYNGEE. The CDR3 has 15 residues. The V gene end was trimmed by 0 bases and the J gene end by 7 bases; junction bases not matched to a gene: 8. In DNA, the CDR3 is TGTGCCAGCAGCGTAGAAATGCAGGGGGCCGGTGGCTACACCTTC. Translating it yields CASSVEMQGAGGYTF.

The chain recombines TRBV5-5 with TRBJ2-7; 9 nucleotides line up with TRBD1. CDR1 SGHKS and CDR2 YYEKEE come from the germline V gene (reference sequence). Trimming took 4 bases from V and 5 from J; bases not matched to a gene: 10. The CDR3 runs 15 residues. Written as DNA, the CDR3 is TGTGCCAGCAGCCGGACTACGGGACAGGGCGACGAGCAGTACTTC. Protein sequence: CASSRTTGQGDEQYF.

This clone was seen a handful of times. V is TRBV3-1 (or the pseudogene TRBV3-2) and J is TRBJ2-1; a weak D match, TRBD1 (6 bases). The V and J ends lost 2 bases and 2 bases respectively, with 13 bases between them. The CDR3 totals 16 residues. Germline loops: CDR1 LGHDT, CDR2 YNNKEL (reference sequence). CDR3 in DNA: TGTGCCAGCAGCCAACCCGCCCGGGACACCTACAATGAGCAGTTCTTC. Translating gives CASSQPARDTYNEQFF.